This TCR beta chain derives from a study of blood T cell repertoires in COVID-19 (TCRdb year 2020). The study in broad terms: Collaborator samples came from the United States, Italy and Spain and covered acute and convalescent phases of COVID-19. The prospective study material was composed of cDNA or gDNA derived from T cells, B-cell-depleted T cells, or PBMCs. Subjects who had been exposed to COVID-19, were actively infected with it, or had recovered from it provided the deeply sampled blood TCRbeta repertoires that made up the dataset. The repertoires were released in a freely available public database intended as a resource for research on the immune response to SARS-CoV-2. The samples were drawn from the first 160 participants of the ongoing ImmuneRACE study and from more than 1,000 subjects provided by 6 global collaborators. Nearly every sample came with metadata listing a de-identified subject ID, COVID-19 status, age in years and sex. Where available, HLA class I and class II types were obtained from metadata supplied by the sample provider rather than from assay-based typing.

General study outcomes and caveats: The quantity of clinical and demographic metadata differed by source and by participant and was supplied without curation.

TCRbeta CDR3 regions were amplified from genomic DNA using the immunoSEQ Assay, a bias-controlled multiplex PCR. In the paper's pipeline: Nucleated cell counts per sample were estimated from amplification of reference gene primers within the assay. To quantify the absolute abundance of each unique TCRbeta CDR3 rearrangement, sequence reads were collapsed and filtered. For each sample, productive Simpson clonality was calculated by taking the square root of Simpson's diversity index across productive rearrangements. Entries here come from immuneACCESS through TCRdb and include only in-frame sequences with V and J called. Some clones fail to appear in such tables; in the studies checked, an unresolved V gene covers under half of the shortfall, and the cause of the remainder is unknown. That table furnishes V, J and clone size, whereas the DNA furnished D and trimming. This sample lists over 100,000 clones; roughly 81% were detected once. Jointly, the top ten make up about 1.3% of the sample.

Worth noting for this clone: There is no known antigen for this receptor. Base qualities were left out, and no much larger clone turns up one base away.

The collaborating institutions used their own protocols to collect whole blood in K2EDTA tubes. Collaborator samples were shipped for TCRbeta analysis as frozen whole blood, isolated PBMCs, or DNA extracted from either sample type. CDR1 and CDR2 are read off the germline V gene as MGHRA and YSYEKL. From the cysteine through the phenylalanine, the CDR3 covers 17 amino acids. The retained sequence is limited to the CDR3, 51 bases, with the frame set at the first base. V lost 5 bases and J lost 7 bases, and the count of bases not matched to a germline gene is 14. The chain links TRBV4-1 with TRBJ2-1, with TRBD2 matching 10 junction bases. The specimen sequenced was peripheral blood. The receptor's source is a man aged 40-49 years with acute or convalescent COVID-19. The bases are TGCGCCAGCAGCGGCCATGGGCCAGCGGGAGGGGGGAATGAGCAGTTCTTC. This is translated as CASSGHGPAGGGNEQFF.